The 18 T cell receptor beta chains given below trace back to one sample, sequenced in a study of graft-versus-host responses after intestinal transplantation. Measured with immunoSEQ multiplex PCR; TCRdb has only the in-frame clones, and not every one. The top ten hold approximately 0.17% of the sample, which has 130,000 or so clones, around nine tenths seen once. No antigen has been identified for these receptors. This sample comprised unstimulated CD4+ T cells sorted from spleen or lymph node cells, obtained before intestinal transplant. The receptors come from a human donor who received an intestinal transplant.

This chain joins TRBV10-3 and TRBJ2-5, with a weak D call TRBD2 (6 bases). The V and J ends lost 4 bases and 7 bases respectively, with 13 bases between them. Per the germline V gene, CDR1 is ENHRY and CDR2 is SYGVKD. This CDR3 region has 13 residues. The CDR3 DNA reads as TGTGCCATCAGTGGGGGACTGGAAGGGACCCAGTACTTC. Translating it yields CAISGGLEGTQYF.

The gene calls are TRBV18 and TRBJ2-3; D not resolved. The germline CDR1 and CDR2 sequences are KGHSH and LQKENI. V was shortened by 3 bases and J by 1 base, with 8 bases between the two germline ends. The CDR3 is 14 residues long. The CDR3 DNA reads TGTGCCAGCTCACCCGCTAGTGGCACAGATACGCAGTATTTT. Protein product: CASSPASGTDTQYF.

V and J are TRBV4-2 and TRBJ1-2, with D perhaps matching TRBD1 (5 bases). The CDR3 covers 16 residues. In germline, CDR1 is LGHNA, CDR2 YNFKEQ. V was cut by 4 bases and J by 2 bases, with 17 bases left in between. The CDR3 bases are TGTGCCAGCAGCCCAGAAGACAGAGACATCAACTATGGCTACACCTTC. As protein: CASSPEDRDINYGYTF.

With respect to this clone: The junction departs from germline at one end; a sequencing error may be responsible. CDR3 bases: TGTGCCACCAGCGGAGACAGGGGGCGTTTTCAGCCCCAGCATTTT. It is translated as CATSGDRGRFQPQHF. This sequence joins TRBV15 and TRBJ1-5; TRBD1 agrees at 10 bases. From germline, CDR1 is LNHNV and CDR2 YYDKDF (reference sequence). The CDR3 loop spans 15 amino acids.

Note on this clone: Other nucleotide sequences in the sample specify the same CDR3. The rearrangement uses TRBV19 and TRBJ1-5, with D maybe TRBD1 (6 bases). Trimming cost V 1 base and J 7 bases, with 8 bases left between them. CDR1 LNHDA and CDR2 SQIVND come from the germline V gene (reference sequence). CDR3 length: 13 residues. Written as DNA, the CDR3 is TGTGCCAGTAGTATAGTCGGGGGCCAGCCCCAGCATTTT. This translates into CASSIVGGQPQHF. Filled out from reference TRBV19 and TRBJ1-5, the complete variable domain reads DGGITQSPKYLFRKEGQNVTLSCEQNLNHDAMYWYRQDPGQGLRLIYYSQIVNDFQKGDIAEGYSVSREKKESFPLTVTSAQKNPTAFYLCASSIVGGQPQHFGDGTRLSIL.

This clone showed up just once. V usage is TRBV7-8 and J usage is TRBJ2-6; D could derive from TRBD1 or TRBD2 (5 bases each). This CDR3 is built from 18 residues. Germline assignment: CDR1 SGHVS and CDR2 FQNEAQ. Trimming took 0 bases from V and 0 from J, leaving 12 bases between them. CDR3 nucleotides: TGTGCCAGCAGCTTAGCAGGGACCCCCAACTCTGGGGCCAACGTCCTGACTTTC. It specifies CASSLAGTPNSGANVLTF. The full variable domain, with the rest looked up from reference TRBV7-8 and TRBJ2-6, is GAGVSQSPRYKVAKRGQDVALRCDPISGHVSLFWYQQALGQGPEFLTYFQNEAQLDKSGLPSDRFFAERPEGSVSTLKIQRTQQEDSAVYLCASSLAGTPNSGANVLTFGAGSRLTVL.

The chain couples TRBV6-6 to TRBJ2-3; possible D gene TRBD2, 7 bases. Looked up from germline, CDR1 is MNHNY and CDR2 is SVGAGI (reference sequence). The CDR3 is made up of 16 amino acids. The V end lost 8 bases, the J end lost 4 bases, and 22 bases lay between the germline ends. The CDR3 coding sequence is TGTGCCAGCGGTATCGGGGGGCTCATTCCTCCAGATACGCAGTATTTT. Residues: CASGIGGLIPPDTQYF.

V gene TRBV18 combines with J gene TRBJ1-4; TRBD1 might be the D (5 bases). Trimming took off 3 bases at V and 7 bases at J, with 21 bases between the two ends. CDR1 and CDR2 from the germline V gene are KGHSH and LQKENI. This CDR3 contains 17 residues. CDR3 in amino acids: CASSPPGLEKATEKLFF. The CDR3 DNA is TGTGCCAGCTCACCCCCGGGACTGGAAAAGGCAACTGAAAAACTGTTTTTT. The variable domain in full, with the rest retrieved from reference TRBV18 and TRBJ1-4, is NAGVMQNPRHLVRRRGQEARLRCSPMKGHSHVYWYRQLPEEGLKFMVYLQKENIIDESGMPKERFSAEFPKEGPSILRIQQVVRGDSAAYFCASSPPGLEKATEKLFFGSGTQLSVL.

This clone has a single count. The V and J genes are TRBV5-8 and TRBJ2-5; maybe TRBD1 (6 bases). This CDR3 comprises 14 residues. Deletions cut 6 bases from V and 3 bases from J, with 15 bases between. Germline V gives CDR1 SGHTS, CDR2 YDEGEE. The CDR3 region is CASTTFGQKETQYF. The CDR3 bases are TGTGCCAGCACCACCTTTGGACAGAAAGAGACCCAGTACTTC.

The rearrangement uses TRBV19 and TRBJ2-1; 12 bases fit TRBD2. The CDR3 has 15 amino acids. CDR1 and CDR2 from the germline V gene are LNHDA and SQIVND (reference sequence). J gave up 7 bases and V 2 bases, and 3 bases lay outside the gene matches. In nucleotides, the CDR3 is TGTGCCAGTAGTATATCTAGCGGGGGGGCGAATGAGCAGTTCTTC. It yields the protein CASSISSGGANEQFF. Using reference TRBV19 and TRBJ2-1 for the parts outside the CDR3, the full variable domain is DGGITQSPKYLFRKEGQNVTLSCEQNLNHDAMYWYRQDPGQGLRLIYYSQIVNDFQKGDIAEGYSVSREKKESFPLTVTSAQKNPTAFYLCASSISSGGANEQFFGPGTRLTVL.

V gene TRBV25-1 combines with J gene TRBJ1-2; D not resolved. Deletions cut 1 base from V and 3 bases from J, with 12 bases between. Germline V gives CDR1 MGHDK, CDR2 SYGVNS. There are 15 residues in the CDR3. CDR3 loop: CASSESLRMDYGYTF. CDR3 nucleotide sequence: TGTGCCAGCAGTGAATCTCTGAGGATGGACTATGGCTACACCTTC.

This clone was seen only once. The CDR3 protein is CASSAGRGWETQYF. Here the CDR3 DNA reads TGTGCCAGTAGTGCCGGCAGAGGGTGGGAGACCCAGTACTTC. The rearrangement uses TRBV19 and TRBJ2-5; possibly TRBD2 for D (5 bases). The germline V gene has CDR1 LNHDA and CDR2 SQIVND (reference sequence). CDR3 size: 14 residues. V was cut by 5 bases and J by 5 bases, with 15 bases left in between.

The rearrangement links TRBV7-3 to TRBJ2-3; possibly TRBD2 for D (5 bases). Trimming removed 6 bases from V and 2 bases from J, with 9 bases in between. Germline-derived CDR1 and CDR2 are SGHTA and FQGTGA. This CDR3 contains 13 residues. The CDR3 DNA reads TGTGCCAGCAGTTCGAGGGCCACAGATACGCAGTATTTT. Amino acids: CASSSRATDTQYF.

This chain uses TRBV6-5 with TRBJ1-6, with 7 nucleotides matching TRBD1. This CDR3 spans 14 amino acids. CDR1 and CDR2 (germline): MNHEY, SVGAGI. V was clipped by 10 bases and J by 5 bases; unmatched bases: 8. The CDR3 loop is CANSKGTDNSPLHF. The DNA of the CDR3 is TGTGCCAACAGCAAGGGGACAGATAATTCACCCCTCCACTTT.

A few counts support this clone. This sequence joins TRBV7-6 and TRBJ2-1; weak D call: TRBD2 (5 bases). Germline V lookup: CDR1 SGHVS, CDR2 FNYEAQ. The CDR3 spans 15 residues. V lost 5 bases, J lost 2 bases, and 13 bases lay in between. Here the CDR3 DNA reads TGTGCCAGCAGCATCCCTTGGGGAGCCTACAATGAGCAGTTCTTC. It codes for CASSIPWGAYNEQFF.

V usage is TRBV9 and J usage is TRBJ2-6; unclear D gene. The V gene's germline CDR1 is SGDLS and CDR2 YYNGEE. The CDR3 consists of 16 residues. Trimming shortened V by 3 bases and J by 2 bases, and 12 bases separated the two germline ends. In nucleotides, the CDR3 is TGTGCCAGCAGCGCCCCAGGCCCCGCTGGGGCCAACGTCCTGACTTTC. The encoded protein is CASSAPGPAGANVLTF.

This clone was seen only once. CDR3 sequence reads: CASSRGTNYEQYF. CDR3 DNA: TGTGCCAGCAGCCGTGGGACTAACTACGAGCAGTACTTC. The rearrangement joins TRBV11-1 to TRBJ2-7, with 7 bases aligning to TRBD2. The CDR3 loop spans 13 amino acids. J gave up 3 bases and V 5 bases, and 4 bases lay outside the gene matches. CDR1 SGHAT and CDR2 FQDESV come from the germline V gene (reference sequence).

This chain links TRBV6-5 with TRBJ2-1; weak D call: TRBD2 (5 bases). The V end was cut by 5 bases, the J end by 10 bases, with 18 bases between. The CDR3 is 14 residues long. Germline loops: CDR1 MNHEY, CDR2 SVGAGI. As DNA, the CDR3 is TGTGCCAGCAGTGAAGTAATTGGAGGAAGGGAGCAGTTCTTC. Translated: CASSEVIGGREQFF.